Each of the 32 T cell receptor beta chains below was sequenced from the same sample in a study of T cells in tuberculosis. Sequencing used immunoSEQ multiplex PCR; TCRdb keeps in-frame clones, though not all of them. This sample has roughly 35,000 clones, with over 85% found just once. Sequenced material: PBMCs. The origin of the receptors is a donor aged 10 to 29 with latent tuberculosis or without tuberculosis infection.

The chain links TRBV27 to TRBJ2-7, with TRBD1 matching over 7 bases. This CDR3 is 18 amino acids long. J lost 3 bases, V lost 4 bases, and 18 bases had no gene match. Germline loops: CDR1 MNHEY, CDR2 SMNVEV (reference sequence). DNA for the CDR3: TGTGCCAGCAGTTCACCCACCCGGGGACAGACGGCTTACTACGAGCAGTACTTC. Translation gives CASSSPTRGQTAYYEQYF.

This CDR3 is CASSHGTANTGELFF. The DNA for the CDR3 is TGCGCCAGCAGCCATGGGACAGCGAACACCGGGGAGCTGTTTTTT. V usage is TRBV5-1 and J usage is TRBJ2-2; 7 bases align to TRBD1. The trim removed 4 bases at V and 0 bases at J, leaving 3 bases unmatched. The CDR3 consists of 15 residues. Per the germline V gene, CDR1 is SGHRS and CDR2 is YFSETQ.

CDR3 in amino acids: CASARQTGSYEQYF. The CDR3 DNA is TGTGCCAGCGCTAGACAAACGGGATCCTACGAGCAGTACTTC. V is TRBV28 and J is TRBJ2-7; D perhaps matches TRBD2 (5 bases). Germline V CDR1 and CDR2: MDHEN, SYDVKM. The CDR3 covers 14 residues. Trimming shortened V by 8 bases and J by 1 base, and 15 bases separated the two germline ends.

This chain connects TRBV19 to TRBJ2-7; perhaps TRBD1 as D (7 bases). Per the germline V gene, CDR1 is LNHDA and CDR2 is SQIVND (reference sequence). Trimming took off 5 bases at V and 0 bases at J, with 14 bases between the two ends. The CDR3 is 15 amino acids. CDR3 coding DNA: TGTGCCAGTAGTTTCTCAGGGGGACTCTCCTACGAGCAGTACTTC. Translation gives CASSFSGGLSYEQYF. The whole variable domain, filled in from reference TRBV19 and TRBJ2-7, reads DGGITQSPKYLFRKEGQNVTLSCEQNLNHDAMYWYRQDPGQGLRLIYYSQIVNDFQKGDIAEGYSVSREKKESFPLTVTSAQKNPTAFYLCASSFSGGLSYEQYFGPGTRLTVT.

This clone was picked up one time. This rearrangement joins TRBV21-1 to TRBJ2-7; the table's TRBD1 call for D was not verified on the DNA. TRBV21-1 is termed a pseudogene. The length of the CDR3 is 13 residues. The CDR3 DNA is TGTGCCAGCAGACAGGGAACTCGGTACGAGCAGTACTTC. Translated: CASRQGTRYEQYF.

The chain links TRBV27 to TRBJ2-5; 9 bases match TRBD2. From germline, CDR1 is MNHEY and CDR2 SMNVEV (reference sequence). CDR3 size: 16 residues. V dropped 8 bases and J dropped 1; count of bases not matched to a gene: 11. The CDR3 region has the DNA TGTGCCAGCCCCCCCTTGGTAGCGGGGGTCCAAGAGACCCAGTACTTC. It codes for CASPPLVAGVQETQYF.

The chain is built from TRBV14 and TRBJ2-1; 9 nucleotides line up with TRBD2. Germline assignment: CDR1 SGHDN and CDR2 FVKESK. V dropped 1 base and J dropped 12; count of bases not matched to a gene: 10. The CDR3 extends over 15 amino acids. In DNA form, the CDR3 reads TGTGCCAGCAGCCAAGGCTTTGGCGGGGGGGCCTCGCAGTTCTTC. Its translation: CASSQGFGGGASQFF.

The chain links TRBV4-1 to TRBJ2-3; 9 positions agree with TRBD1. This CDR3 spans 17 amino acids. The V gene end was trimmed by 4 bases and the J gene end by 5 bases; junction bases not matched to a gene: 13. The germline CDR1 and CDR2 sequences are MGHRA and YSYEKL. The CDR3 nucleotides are TGCGCCAGCAGCCGAGAGTTTTGGGACAGGGCTATAGATACGCAGTATTTT. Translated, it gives CASSREFWDRAIDTQYF.

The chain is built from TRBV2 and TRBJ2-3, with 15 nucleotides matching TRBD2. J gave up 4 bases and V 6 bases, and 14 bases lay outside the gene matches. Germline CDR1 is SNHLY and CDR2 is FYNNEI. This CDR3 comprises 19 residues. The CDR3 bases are TGTGCCAGCAGGGCGATCCGGACTAGCGGGGGGGTTAAGGCAGATACGCAGTATTTT. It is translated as CASRAIRTSGGVKADTQYF.

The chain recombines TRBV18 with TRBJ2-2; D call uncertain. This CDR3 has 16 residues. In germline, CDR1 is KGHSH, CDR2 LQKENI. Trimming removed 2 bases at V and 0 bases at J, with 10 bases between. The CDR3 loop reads CASSPYTLTNTGELFF. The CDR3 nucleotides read TGTGCCAGCTCACCATACACGCTGACGAACACCGGGGAGCTGTTTTTT.

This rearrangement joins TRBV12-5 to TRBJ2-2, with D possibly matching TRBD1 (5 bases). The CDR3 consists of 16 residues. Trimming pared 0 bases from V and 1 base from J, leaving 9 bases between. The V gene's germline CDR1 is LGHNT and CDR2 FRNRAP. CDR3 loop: CASGLVKTGNTGELFF. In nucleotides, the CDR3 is TGTGCTAGTGGTTTGGTAAAAACAGGGAACACCGGGGAGCTGTTTTTT.

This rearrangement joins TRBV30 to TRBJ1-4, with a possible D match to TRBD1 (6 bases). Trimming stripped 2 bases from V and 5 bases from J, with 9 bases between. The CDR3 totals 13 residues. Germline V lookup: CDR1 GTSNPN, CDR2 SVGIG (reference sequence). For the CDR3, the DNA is TGTGCCTGGAGTCCGGACAGAAATGAAAAACTGTTTTTT. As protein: CAWSPDRNEKLFF.

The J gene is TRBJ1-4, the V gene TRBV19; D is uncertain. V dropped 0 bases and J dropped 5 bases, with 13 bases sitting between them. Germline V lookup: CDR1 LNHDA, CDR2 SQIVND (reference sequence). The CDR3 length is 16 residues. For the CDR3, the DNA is TGTGCCAGTAGTATAGATCGAGGACTGCTGAATGAAAAACTGTTTTTT. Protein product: CASSIDRGLLNEKLFF.

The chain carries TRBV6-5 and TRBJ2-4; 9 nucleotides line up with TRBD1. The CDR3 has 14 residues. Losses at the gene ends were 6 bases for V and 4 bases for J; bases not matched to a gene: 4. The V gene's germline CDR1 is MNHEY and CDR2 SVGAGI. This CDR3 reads CASSTGTGKNIQYF. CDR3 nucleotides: TGTGCCAGCAGCACCGGGACAGGGAAAAACATTCAGTACTTC.

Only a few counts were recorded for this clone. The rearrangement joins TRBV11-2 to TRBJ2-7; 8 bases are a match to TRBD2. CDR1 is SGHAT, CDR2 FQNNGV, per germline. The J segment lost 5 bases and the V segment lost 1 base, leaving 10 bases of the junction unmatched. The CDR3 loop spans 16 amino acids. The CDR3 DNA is TGTGCCAGCAGCTTAGCACGGGGGGGTATGAGCCACGAGCAGTACTTC. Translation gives CASSLARGGMSHEQYF.

CDR3 protein: CASSGGPGYEQYF. The CDR3 nucleotides read TGCGCCAGCAGCGGTGGCCCGGGCTACGAGCAGTACTTC. The rearrangement uses TRBV5-1 and TRBJ2-7; D unresolved. Trimming took off 4 bases at V and 3 bases at J, with 11 bases between the two ends. This CDR3 contains 13 residues. Germline V CDR1 and CDR2: SGHRS, YFSETQ.

This CDR3 is CASSARTEENTGELFF. In DNA, the CDR3 is TGTGCCAGCAGCGCTAGGACGGAGGAGAACACCGGGGAGCTGTTTTTT. The chain employs TRBV11-3 and TRBJ2-2, with D perhaps matching TRBD2 (5 bases). This CDR3 comprises 16 residues. V was cut by 5 bases and J by 1 base, with 14 bases left in between. Germline CDR1 reads SGHNT; CDR2 reads YENEEA.

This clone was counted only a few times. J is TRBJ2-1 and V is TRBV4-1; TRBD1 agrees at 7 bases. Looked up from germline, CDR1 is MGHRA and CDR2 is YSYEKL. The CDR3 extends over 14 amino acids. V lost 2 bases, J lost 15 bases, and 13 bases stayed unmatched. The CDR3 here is CASSQRTLQGNLFF. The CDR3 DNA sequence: TGCGCCAGCAGCCAACGGACTCTACAGGGGAATCTGTTCTTC.

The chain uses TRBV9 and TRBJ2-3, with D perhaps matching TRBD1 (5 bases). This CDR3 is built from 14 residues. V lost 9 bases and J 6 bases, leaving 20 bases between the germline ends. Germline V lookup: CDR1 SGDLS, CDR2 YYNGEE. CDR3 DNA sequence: TGTGCCACCACTCCAGGGCAATGCTACGATACGCAGTATTTT. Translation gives CATTPGQCYDTQYF.

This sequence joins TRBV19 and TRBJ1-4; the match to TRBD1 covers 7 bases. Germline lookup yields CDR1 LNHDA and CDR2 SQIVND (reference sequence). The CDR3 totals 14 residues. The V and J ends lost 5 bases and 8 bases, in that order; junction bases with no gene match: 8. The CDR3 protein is CASSLQGEEEKLFF. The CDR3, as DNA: TGTGCCAGTAGTCTCCAGGGGGAGGAGGAAAAACTGTTTTTT.

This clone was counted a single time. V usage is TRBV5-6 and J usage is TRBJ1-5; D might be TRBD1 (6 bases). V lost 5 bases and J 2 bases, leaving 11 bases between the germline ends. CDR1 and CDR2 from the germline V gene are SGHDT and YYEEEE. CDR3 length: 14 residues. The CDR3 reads CASRPQGGNQPQHF. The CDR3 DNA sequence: TGTGCCAGCAGACCACAGGGAGGCAATCAGCCCCAGCATTTT.

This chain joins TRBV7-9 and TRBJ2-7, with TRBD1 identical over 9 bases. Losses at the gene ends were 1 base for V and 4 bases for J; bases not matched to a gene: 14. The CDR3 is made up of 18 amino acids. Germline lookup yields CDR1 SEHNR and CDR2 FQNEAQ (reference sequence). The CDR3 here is CASSLGVSRGDRDYEQYF. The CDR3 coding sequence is TGTGCCAGCAGCTTAGGGGTTTCCCGGGGGGACAGGGATTACGAGCAGTACTTC.

The CDR3 DNA sequence: TGCGCCAGCAGCTCCGAACCCCGGACAGAGCTGTTTTTT. This codes for CASSSEPRTELFF. The V and J genes are TRBV5-1 and TRBJ1-4; D is perhaps TRBD1 (6 bases). The CDR3 loop spans 13 amino acids. Looked up from germline, CDR1 is SGHRS and CDR2 is YFSETQ. Trimming shortened V by 3 bases and J by 14 bases, and 17 bases separated the two germline ends.

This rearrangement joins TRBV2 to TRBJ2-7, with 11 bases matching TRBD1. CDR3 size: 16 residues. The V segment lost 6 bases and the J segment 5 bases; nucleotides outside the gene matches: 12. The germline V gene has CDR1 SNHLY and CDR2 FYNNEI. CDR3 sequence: CASSPGGTGGLNEQYF. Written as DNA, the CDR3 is TGTGCCAGCAGCCCTGGGGGGACAGGGGGTCTCAACGAGCAGTACTTC.

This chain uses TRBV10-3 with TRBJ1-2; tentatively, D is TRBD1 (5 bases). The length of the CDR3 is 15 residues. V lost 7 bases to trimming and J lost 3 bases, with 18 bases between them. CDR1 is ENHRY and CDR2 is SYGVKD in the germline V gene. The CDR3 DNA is TGTGCCATCACCCCTTTGGTGGGGCGGCACTATGGCTACACCTTC. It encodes CAITPLVGRHYGYTF.

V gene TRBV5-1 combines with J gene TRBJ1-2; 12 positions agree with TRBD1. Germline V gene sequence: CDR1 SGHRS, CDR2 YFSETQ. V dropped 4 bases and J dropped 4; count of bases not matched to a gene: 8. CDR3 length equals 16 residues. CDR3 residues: CASSGQGTGGPYGYTF. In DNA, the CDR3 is TGCGCCAGCAGCGGCCAAGGGACAGGGGGCCCCTATGGCTACACCTTC.

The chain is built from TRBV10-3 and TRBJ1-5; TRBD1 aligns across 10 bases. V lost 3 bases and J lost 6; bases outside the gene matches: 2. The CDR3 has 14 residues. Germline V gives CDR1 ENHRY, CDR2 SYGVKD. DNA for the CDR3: TGTGCCATCAGTGAAAGGGACAGGGGTCAGCCCCAGCATTTT. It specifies CAISERDRGQPQHF.

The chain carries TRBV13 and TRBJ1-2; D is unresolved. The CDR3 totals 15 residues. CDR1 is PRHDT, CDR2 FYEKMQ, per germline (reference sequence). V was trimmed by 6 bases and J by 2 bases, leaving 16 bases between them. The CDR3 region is CASSPVGSGNYGYTF. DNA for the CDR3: TGTGCCAGCAGTCCGGTAGGGAGCGGCAACTATGGCTACACCTTC.

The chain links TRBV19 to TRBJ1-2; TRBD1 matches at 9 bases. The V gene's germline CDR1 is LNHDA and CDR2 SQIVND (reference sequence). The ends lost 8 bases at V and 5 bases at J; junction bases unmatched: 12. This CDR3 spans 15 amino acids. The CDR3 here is CASSGQGISLYGYTF. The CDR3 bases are TGTGCCAGTTCGGGACAGGGCATTTCTCTATATGGCTACACCTTC.

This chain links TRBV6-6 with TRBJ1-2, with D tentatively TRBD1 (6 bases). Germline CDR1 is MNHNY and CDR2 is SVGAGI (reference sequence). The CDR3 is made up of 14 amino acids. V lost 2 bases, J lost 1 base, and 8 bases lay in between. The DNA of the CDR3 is TGTGCCAGCAGTTACGGGGGACATAACTATGGCTACACCTTC. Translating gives CASSYGGHNYGYTF.

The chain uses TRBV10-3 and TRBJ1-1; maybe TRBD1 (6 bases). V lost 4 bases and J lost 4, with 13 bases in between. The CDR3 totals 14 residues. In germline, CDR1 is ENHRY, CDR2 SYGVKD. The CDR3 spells CAISVGGGATEAFF. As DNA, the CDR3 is TGTGCCATCAGTGTTGGAGGGGGGGCCACTGAAGCTTTCTTT.

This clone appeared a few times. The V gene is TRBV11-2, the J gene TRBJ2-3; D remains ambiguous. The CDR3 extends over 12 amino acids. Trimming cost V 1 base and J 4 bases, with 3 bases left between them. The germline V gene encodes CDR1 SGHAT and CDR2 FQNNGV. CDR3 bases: TGTGCCAGCAGCTTAGTCGCAGATACGCAGTATTTT. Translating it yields CASSLVADTQYF.